This T cell receptor (beta chain) was identified during a study of Tregs in tolerant kidney transplant recipients. Only in-frame clones appear in the TCRdb table, and some are missing; sequencing was by immunoSEQ multiplex PCR. Of some 65,000 clones listed, roughly 84% are singletons. V was trimmed by 4 bases and J by 9 bases, leaving 16 bases between them. CDR3 length equals 14 residues. Germline CDR1 and CDR2: SGHTA and FQGTGA. Study-level points and caveats: Validation in larger populations is needed because few patients were studied.

Comment on this clone: The antigen is not known.

J is TRBJ2-1 and V is TRBV7-3; the D is unclear. What was sequenced was CD4+ T cells from blood. The sequence was collected from a human donor in good health. The CDR3 spells CASSSPGRELEQFF. The CDR3 bases are TGTGCCAGCAGCTCTCCCGGTCGTGAGCTTGAGCAGTTCTTC.